A selection of T cell receptor beta chains follows, all from one sample in a study of blood T cells in healthy people across ages. From the 5' RACE reads, TCRdb called clonotypes with MiXCR, one entry per CDR3 protein. This sample has 650,000 to 1,000,000 distinct CDR3 sequences; roughly 40% occur once, and the top ten carry 13%. Specimen: blood. These receptor sequences come from a man younger than 35 in good health. The CDR3 runs from the conserved cysteine through the conserved F or W. The D gene is left open where the match is weak. Size is omitted from some rows. Given values are once, few, many or a class for expanded clones.

D	V	length	size	J	DNA	CDR3
.	TRBV14	15	few	TRBJ2-7	TGTGCCAGCAGCCAAGTGGGATTCTCCTACAATGAGCAGTACTTC	CASSQVGFSYNEQYF
.	TRBV28	15	.	TRBJ1-1	TGTGCCAGCAGCCTCTGGCAGGGGCAAGGCACTGAAGCTTTCTTT	CASSLWQGQGTEAFF
.	TRBV10-3	18	.	TRBJ2-1	TGTGCCATCAGTGAAGTGGGACGGCTGGCAGCTACTCTCAATGAGCAGTTCTTC	CAISEVGRLAATLNEQFF
TRBD2	TRBV20-1	14	.	TRBJ2-1	TGCAGTGCTGGGGCGAGCGGGGCCGGGAATGAGCAGTTCTTC	CSAGASGAGNEQFF
.	TRBV4-2	17	.	TRBJ2-2	TGTGCCAGCAGCCAAGATGGGGCAGGGTTCGACACCGGGGAGCTGTTTTTT	CASSQDGAGFDTGELFF
TRBD1	TRBV7-9	18	few	TRBJ2-3	TGTGCCAGCAGCTCCGAAGGCAGGGGGAAACTATTCACAGATACGCAGTATTTT	CASSSEGRGKLFTDTQYF
.	TRBV4-1	13	many	TRBJ2-4	TGCGCCAGCAGCCAAGGGGGTGGCGACATTCAGTACTTC	CASSQGGGDIQYF
.	TRBV3-1	11	.	TRBJ2-3	TGTGCCAGCAGTGACCTATATACGCAGTATTTT	CASSDLYTQYF
.	TRBV29-1	14	.	TRBJ2-5	TGCAGCGCTCGCCGGGACACTGGGGGGAATGAGCAGTACTTC	CSARRDTGGNEQYF
.	TRBV2	14	few	TRBJ1-1	TGTGCCAGCAGTACACCGCTTACGAACACTGAAGCTTTCTTT	CASSTPLTNTEAFF
.	TRBV2	13	few	TRBJ2-5	TGTGCCAGCAGTAAGCCTAACGGCAATGAGCAGTACTTC	CASSKPNGNEQYF
.	TRBV20-1	14	many	TRBJ2-1	TGCAGTGCGGCCGAGGCCAGCTCCTACAATGAGCAGTTCTTC	CSAAEASSYNEQFF
.	TRBV20-1	12	few	TRBJ2-7	TGCAGTGCTAGAGACCCCATCTACGAGCAGTACTTC	CSARDPIYEQYF
TRBD1	TRBV7-2	17	few	TRBJ2-4	TGTGCCAGCAGCCCCACCGGGACAGCCAGTGTCAAAAACATTCAGTACTTC	CASSPTGTASVKNIQYF
TRBD2	TRBV7-2	14	few	TRBJ2-4	TGTGCCAGCAGCTTAGGGGGGGGAGAAAACATTCAGTACTTC	CASSLGGGENIQYF
TRBD2	TRBV24-1	15	few	TRBJ2-5	TGTGCCACCAGTGATCCCACGCGGGGGGGCAATGAGCAGTACTTC	CATSDPTRGGNEQYF
.	TRBV28	14	.	TRBJ2-5	TGTGCCAGCATCCAACAGGGACGACCGGGCGAGCAGAACTTC	CASIQQGRPGEQNF
.	TRBV5-1	15	.	TRBJ1-2	TGCGCCAGCAGCCCGGATGGGTCGACTCACTATGGCTACACCTTC	CASSPDGSTHYGYTF
TRBD2	TRBV29-1	15	.	TRBJ2-3	TGCAGCGTTGTAGCGGGGGGTCTTAGCACAGATACGCAGTATTTT	CSVVAGGLSTDTQYF
.	TRBV12-3/TRBV12-4	13	many	TRBJ2-5	TGTGCCAGCGGGGGAAGGGTCCAAGAGACCCAGTACTTC	CASGGRVQETQYF
TRBD2	TRBV12-3/TRBV12-4	16	few	TRBJ2-7	TGTGCCAGCAGTAACCTTGGACTAGCGGGGGGATACGAGCAGTACTTC	CASSNLGLAGGYEQYF
.	TRBV24-1	20	.	TRBJ1-4	TGTGCCACCAGTGAAAGTATTCCGGGACACTTCAGGCCCCTTAATGAAAAACTGTTTTTT	CATSESIPGHFRPLNEKLFF
.	TRBV5-1	14	many	TRBJ1-1	TGCGCCAGCAGCTTGAGGGAGACAAACACTGAAGCTTTCTTT	CASSLRETNTEAFF
.	TRBV7-6	13	.	TRBJ1-1	TGTGCCAGCAGCTTAGCGATGATCACTGAAGCTTTCTTT	CASSLAMITEAFF
.	TRBV4-2	16	few	TRBJ1-1	TGTGCCAGCAGCCAGCCCTTGGTGGGGGGGAACACTGAAGCTTTCTTT	CASSQPLVGGNTEAFF
TRBD2	TRBV27	15	.	TRBJ2-1	TGTGCCAGCAGTTTAGTCGGGGGGGAATACAATGAGCAGTTCTTC	CASSLVGGEYNEQFF
TRBD2	TRBV10-3	15	.	TRBJ2-1	TGTGCCATCAGTTGGGTTCTAGCGGATGACAATGAGCAGTTCTTC	CAISWVLADDNEQFF
.	TRBV20-1	13	.	TRBJ2-1	TGCAGTGCTAGTGACGGACCCCAAGAGGCCCAGTTCTTC	CSASDGPQEAQFF
.	TRBV27	15	few	TRBJ2-1	TGTGCCAGCAGTTTATCGGGGGGCCGGGGGAATGAGCAGTTCTTC	CASSLSGGRGNEQFF
.	TRBV5-1	15	once	TRBJ2-5	TGCGCCAGCAGCTACCGATCTGGGACTCAAGAGACCCAGTACTTC	CASSYRSGTQETQYF
.	TRBV4-3	16	few	TRBJ2-1	TGCGCCAGCACCCCAAGCCGAGTCTCGGTCCTCAATGAGCAGTTCTTC	CASTPSRVSVLNEQFF
.	TRBV4-2	12	.	TRBJ1-5	TGTGCCAGCAGCCAAGGGGAGGAGCCCCAGCATTTT	CASSQGEEPQHF
.	TRBV4-1	15	few	TRBJ1-2	TGCGCCAGCAGCCAAGTAACGAGATTCGCCTATGGCTACACCTTC	CASSQVTRFAYGYTF
.	TRBV7-2	14	many	TRBJ1-2	TGTGCCAGCAGCCGGGACCGAGTTGACTATGGCTACACCTTC	CASSRDRVDYGYTF
.	TRBV7-2	13	many	TRBJ2-7	TGTGCCAGCAGCTTAGGCTTTCTTTACGAGCAGTACTTC	CASSLGFLYEQYF
.	TRBV5-1	13	.	TRBJ2-1	TGCGCCAGCAGCTGGAGGCCAAGCAATGAGCAGTTCTTC	CASSWRPSNEQFF
.	TRBV10-1	13	.	TRBJ2-2	TGCGCCAGCAGGCAGGGAGGCACCGGGGAGCTGTTTTTT	CASRQGGTGELFF
.	TRBV15	15	few	TRBJ1-5	TGTGCCACCAGCAGAGAGCGGAATAGCAATCAGCCCCAGCATTTT	CATSRERNSNQPQHF
.	TRBV18	16	few	TRBJ1-2	TGTGCCAGCTCAGCAAGCCGACAACCGCTTAACTATGGCTACACCTTC	CASSASRQPLNYGYTF